Sequencing of this T cell receptor (beta chain) was carried out in a study of shared clonotypes between healthy human individuals. Study results and caveats: Compared with clonotypes that all four donors shared, non-shared clonotypes had lower generation probabilities. Naive subsets usually exceeded memory subsets in estimated richness.

Trimming stripped 3 bases from V and 3 bases from J, with 9 bases between. Germline CDR1 is SNHLY and CDR2 is FYNNEI. This CDR3 has 14 residues. Deep-level settings were used for running the assay. The assay was immunoSEQ multiplex PCR, and TCRdb's table has in-frame clones only and misses some. The sample lists about 2.3 million clones; under 95% were seen once. Worth noting for this clone: Its antigen is undetermined.

The source is a man aged 18 to 29 in good health. Some clones in this sample may be carry-over from other donors' samples. The sequencing sample was made of naive CD4+ T cells from PBMCs. The subset: CD45RA+ positively selected. V gene TRBV2 combines with J gene TRBJ2-1; D possibly corresponds to TRBD1 (5 bases). The CDR3 DNA reads as TGTGCCAGCAGTGATCCAGGGATCTACAATGAGCAGTTCTTC. Amino acid sequence: CASSDPGIYNEQFF. Complete variable domain (other parts from reference TRBV2 and TRBJ2-1): EPEVTQTPSHQVTQMGQEVILRCVPISNHLYFYWYRQILGQKVEFLVSFYNNEISEKSEIFDDQFSVERPDGSNFTLKIRSTKLEDSAMYFCASSDPGIYNEQFFGPGTRLTVL.